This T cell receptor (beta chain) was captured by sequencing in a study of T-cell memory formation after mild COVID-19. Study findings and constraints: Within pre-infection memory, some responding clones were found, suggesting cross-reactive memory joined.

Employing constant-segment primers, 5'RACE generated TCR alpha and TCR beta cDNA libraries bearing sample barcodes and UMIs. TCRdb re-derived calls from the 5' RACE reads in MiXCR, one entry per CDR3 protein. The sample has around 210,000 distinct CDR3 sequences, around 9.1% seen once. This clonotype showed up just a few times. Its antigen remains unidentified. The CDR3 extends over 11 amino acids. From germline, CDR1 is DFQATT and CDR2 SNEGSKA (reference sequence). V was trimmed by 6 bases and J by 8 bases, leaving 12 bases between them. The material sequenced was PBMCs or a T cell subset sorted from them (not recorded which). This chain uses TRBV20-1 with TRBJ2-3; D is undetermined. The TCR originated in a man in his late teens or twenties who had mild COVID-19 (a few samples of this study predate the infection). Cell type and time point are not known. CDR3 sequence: CSAPWDGTQYF. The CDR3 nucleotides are TGCAGTGCCCCTTGGGATGGTACGCAGTATTTT.